The clone carrying this T cell receptor (beta chain) has a count of ten or more. Its specificity is unknown. The sample belongs to a study of human T cells and chemical hapten exposure. Study-level findings and limits: Controls formed significantly fewer large CDR3 similarity clusters than expanded TCRs did. The count of PT1 expanded TCRs correlated positively with patch test score.

The time point denotes: patch test 1, 2 weeks after DPC sensitization. The treatment denotes: therapeutic diphenylcyclopropenone sensitization with weekly scalp DPC. Germline V gene lookup returns CDR1 SGHTA and CDR2 FQGNSA. The CDR3 consists of 15 residues. V was clipped by 5 bases and J by 4 bases, with 16 bases between them. TCRdb re-called the RACE reads with MiXCR, one entry per CDR3 protein. The sample consists of around 300,000 distinct CDR3 sequences, around 7% of them appearing once. This specimen consisted of whole blood, obtained in connection with sensitization to the hapten diphenylcyclopropenone (DPC). The chain links TRBV7-2 to TRBJ2-3, with D possibly called TRBD1 or TRBD2 (5 bases each). The clonotype originates from a young woman with alopecia areata. Some clones in this sample may be carry-over from other donors' samples. The CDR3 DNA is TGTGCCAGCAGCCGGGCACCAAGAGGGGCAGATACGCAGTATTTT. Residues: CASSRAPRGADTQYF.